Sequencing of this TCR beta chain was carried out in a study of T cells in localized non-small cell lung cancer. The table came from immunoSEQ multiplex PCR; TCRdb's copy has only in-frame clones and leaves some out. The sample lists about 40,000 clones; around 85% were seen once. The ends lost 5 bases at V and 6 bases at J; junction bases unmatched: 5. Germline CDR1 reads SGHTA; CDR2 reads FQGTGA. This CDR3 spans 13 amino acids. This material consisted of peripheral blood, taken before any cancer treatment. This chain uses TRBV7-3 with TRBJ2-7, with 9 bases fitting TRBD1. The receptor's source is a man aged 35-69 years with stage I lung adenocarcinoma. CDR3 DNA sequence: TGTGCCAGCAGCCAGGGACAGGGAGCCGAGCAGTACTTC. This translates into CASSQGQGAEQYF.